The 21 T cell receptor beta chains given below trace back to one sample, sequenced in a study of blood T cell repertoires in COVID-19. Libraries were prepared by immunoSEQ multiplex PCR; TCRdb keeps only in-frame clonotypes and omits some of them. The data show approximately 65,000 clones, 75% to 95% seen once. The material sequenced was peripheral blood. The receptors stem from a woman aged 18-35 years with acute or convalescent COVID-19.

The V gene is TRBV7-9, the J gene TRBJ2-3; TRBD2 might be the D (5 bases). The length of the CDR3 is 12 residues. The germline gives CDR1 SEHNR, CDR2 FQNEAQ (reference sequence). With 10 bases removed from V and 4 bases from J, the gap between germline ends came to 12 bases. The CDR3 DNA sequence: TGTGCCACTGCCCGAGGGCCAGATACGCAGTATTTT. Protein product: CATARGPDTQYF.

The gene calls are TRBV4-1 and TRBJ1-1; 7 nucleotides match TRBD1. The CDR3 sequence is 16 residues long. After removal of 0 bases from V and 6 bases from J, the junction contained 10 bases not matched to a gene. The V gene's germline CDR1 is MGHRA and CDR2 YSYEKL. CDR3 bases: TGCGCCAGCAGCCAAGATCGGCCCAGGGGGGTGTCTGAAGCTTTCTTT. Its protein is CASSQDRPRGVSEAFF.

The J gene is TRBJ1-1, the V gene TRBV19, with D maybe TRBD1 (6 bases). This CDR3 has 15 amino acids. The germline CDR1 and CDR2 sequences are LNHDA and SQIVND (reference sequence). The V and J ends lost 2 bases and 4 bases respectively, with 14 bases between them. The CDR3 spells CASSIRGAASTEAFF. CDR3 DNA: TGTGCCAGTAGTATACGGGGGGCCGCGTCCACTGAAGCTTTCTTT.

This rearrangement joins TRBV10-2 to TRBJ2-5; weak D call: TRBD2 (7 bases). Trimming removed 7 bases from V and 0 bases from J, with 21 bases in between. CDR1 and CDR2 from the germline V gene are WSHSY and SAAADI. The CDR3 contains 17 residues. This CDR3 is CASTPRYREGDQETQYF. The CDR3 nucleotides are TGCGCCAGCACTCCTAGATACAGGGAGGGGGACCAAGAGACCCAGTACTTC.

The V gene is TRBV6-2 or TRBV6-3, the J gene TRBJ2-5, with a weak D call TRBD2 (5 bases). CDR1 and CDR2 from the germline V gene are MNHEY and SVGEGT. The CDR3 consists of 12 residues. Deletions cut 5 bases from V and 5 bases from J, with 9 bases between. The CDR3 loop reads CASSRTGETQYF. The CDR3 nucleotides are TGTGCCAGCAGTCGGACTGGGGAGACCCAGTACTTC.

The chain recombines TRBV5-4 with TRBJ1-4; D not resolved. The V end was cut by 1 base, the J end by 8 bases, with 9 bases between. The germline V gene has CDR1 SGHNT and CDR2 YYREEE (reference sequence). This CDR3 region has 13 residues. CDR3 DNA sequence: TGTGCCAGCAGCTTGTCCCCAGGAGAAAAACTGTTTTTT. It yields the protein CASSLSPGEKLFF. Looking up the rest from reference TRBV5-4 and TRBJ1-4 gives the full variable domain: ETGVTQSPTHLIKTRGQQVTLRCSSQSGHNTVSWYQQALGQGPQFIFQYYREEENGRGNFPPRFSGLQFPNYSSELNVNALELDDSALYLCASSLSPGEKLFFGSGTQLSVL.

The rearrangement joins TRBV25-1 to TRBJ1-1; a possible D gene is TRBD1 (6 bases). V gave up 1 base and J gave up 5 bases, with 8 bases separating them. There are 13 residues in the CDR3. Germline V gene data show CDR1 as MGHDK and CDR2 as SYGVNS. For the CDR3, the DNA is TGTGCCAGCAGTGAATCTGGGACAACTGAAGCTTTCTTT. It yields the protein CASSESGTTEAFF.

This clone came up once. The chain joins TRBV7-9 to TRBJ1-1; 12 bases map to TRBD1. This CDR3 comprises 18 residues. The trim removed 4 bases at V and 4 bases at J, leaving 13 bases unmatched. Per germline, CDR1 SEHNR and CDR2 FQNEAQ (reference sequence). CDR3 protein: CASSSSGTGGALVTEAFF. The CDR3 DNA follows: TGTGCCAGCAGCTCATCCGGGACAGGGGGCGCGTTAGTCACTGAAGCTTTCTTT.

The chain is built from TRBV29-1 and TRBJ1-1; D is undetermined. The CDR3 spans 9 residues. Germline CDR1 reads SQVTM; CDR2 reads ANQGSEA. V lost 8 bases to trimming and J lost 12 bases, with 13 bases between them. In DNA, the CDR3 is TGCAGCTCCGGAGGCCATACTTTCTTT. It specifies CSSGGHTFF.

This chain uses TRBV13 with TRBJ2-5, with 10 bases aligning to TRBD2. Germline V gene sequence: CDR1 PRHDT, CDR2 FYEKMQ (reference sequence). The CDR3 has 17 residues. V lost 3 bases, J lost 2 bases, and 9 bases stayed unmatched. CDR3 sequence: CASSFSASGGSQETQYF. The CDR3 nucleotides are TGTGCCAGCAGCTTTTCGGCTAGCGGGGGTAGTCAAGAGACCCAGTACTTC. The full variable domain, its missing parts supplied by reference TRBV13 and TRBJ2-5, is AAGVIQSPRHLIKEKRETATLKCYPIPRHDTVYWYQQGPGQDPQFLISFYEKMQSDKGSIPDRFSAQQFSDYHSELNMSSLELGDSALYFCASSFSASGGSQETQYFGPGTRLLVL.

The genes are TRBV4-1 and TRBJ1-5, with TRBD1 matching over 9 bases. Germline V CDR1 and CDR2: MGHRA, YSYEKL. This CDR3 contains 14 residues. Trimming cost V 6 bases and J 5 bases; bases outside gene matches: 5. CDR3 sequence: CASSKGQGYQPQHF. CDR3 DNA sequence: TGCGCCAGCAGTAAAGGACAGGGGTATCAGCCCCAGCATTTT.

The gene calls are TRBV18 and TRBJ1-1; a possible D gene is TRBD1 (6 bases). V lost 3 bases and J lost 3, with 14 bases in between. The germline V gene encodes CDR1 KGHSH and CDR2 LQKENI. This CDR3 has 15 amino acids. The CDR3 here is CASSPNNRDDTEAFF. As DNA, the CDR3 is TGTGCCAGCTCACCGAATAACAGGGACGACACTGAAGCTTTCTTT.

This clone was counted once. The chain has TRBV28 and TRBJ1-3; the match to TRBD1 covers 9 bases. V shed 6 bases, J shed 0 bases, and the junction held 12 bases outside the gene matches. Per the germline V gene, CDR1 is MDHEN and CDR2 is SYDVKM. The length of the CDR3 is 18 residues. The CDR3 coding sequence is TGTGCCAGCAGAACGGACAGGGGTACTTCCGACTCTGGAAACACCATATATTTT. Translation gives CASRTDRGTSDSGNTIYF.

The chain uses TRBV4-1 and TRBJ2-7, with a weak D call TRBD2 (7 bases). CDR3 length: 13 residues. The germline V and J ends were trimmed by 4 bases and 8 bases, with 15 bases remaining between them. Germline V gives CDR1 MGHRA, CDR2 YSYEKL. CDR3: CASSPSWGGQQYF. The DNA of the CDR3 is TGCGCCAGCAGCCCTTCATGGGGGGGGCAGCAGTACTTC.

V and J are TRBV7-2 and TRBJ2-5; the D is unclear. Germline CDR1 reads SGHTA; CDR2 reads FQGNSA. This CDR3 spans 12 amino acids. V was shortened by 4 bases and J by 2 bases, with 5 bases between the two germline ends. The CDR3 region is CASSSLQETQYF. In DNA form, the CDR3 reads TGTGCCAGCAGCTCTCTTCAAGAGACCCAGTACTTC.

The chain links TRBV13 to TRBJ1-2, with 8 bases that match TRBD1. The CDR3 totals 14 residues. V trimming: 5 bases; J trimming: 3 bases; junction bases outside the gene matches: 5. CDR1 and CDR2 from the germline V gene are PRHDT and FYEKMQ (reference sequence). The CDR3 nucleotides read TGTGCCAGCAGCAGACAGGACAGGGACTATGGCTACACCTTC. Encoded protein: CASSRQDRDYGYTF.

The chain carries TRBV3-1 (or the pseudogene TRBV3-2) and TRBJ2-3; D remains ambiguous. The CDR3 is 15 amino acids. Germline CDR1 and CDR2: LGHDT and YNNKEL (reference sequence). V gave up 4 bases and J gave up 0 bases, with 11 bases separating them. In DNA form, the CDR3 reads TGTGCCAGCAGCCGCTCGATGACAAGCACAGATACGCAGTATTTT. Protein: CASSRSMTSTDTQYF.

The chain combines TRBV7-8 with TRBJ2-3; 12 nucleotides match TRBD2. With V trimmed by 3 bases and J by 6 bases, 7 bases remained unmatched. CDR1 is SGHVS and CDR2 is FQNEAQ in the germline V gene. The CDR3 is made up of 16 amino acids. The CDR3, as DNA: TGTGCCAGCAGCTTTATGACTAGCGGGGGCTCCGATACGCAGTATTTT. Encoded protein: CASSFMTSGGSDTQYF.

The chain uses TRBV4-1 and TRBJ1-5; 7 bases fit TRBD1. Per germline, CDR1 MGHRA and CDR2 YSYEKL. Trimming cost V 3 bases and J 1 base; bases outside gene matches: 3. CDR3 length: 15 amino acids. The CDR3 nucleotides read TGCGCCAGCAGCCAGTCGGGACAGAGCAATCAGCCCCAGCATTTT. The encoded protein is CASSQSGQSNQPQHF.

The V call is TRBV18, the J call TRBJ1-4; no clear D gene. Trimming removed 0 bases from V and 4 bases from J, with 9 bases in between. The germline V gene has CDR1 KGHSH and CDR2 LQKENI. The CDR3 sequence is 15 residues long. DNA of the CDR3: TGTGCCAGCTCACCACCAGGCGGTCATAATGAAAAACTGTTTTTT. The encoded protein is CASSPPGGHNEKLFF.

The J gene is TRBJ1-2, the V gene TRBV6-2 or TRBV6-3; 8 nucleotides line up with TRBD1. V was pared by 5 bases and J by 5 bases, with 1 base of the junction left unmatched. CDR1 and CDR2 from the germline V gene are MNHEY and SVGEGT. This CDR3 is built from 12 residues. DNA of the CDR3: TGTGCCAGCAGTACAGGGGGATATGGCTACACCTTC. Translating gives CASSTGGYGYTF.